Listed here are 26 T cell receptor beta chains from one sample, sequenced in a study of identical twins. TCRdb reanalysed the 5' RACE reads using MiXCR and keeps one entry per CDR3 protein. The sample lists hundreds of thousands of distinct CDR3 sequences; around an eighth were seen once. These data were likewise used in another study, on yellow fever vaccine responses in identical twins.

The material sequenced was PBMCs. The receptor source for this set is a woman aged 18-29 years in good health.

This clonotype was found a few times. The chain has TRBV6-1 and TRBJ1-2; 9 bases map to TRBD1. Germline CDR1 and CDR2: MNHNS and SASEGT. The CDR3 covers 13 residues. The ends lost 7 bases at V and 12 bases at J; junction bases unmatched: 12. CDR3 DNA sequence: TGTGCCAGCACCCCTGGGACAGGGACTGCTAACACCTTC. Translating gives CASTPGTGTANTF.

J is TRBJ2-6 and V is TRBV5-1; D is unresolved. The length of the CDR3 is 17 residues. Germline V CDR1 and CDR2: SGHRS, YFSETQ. Trimming shortened V by 0 bases and J by 0 bases, and 10 bases separated the two germline ends. The CDR3 here is CASSLASELSGANVLTF. CDR3 DNA sequence: TGCGCCAGCAGCTTGGCTTCAGAACTCTCTGGGGCCAACGTCCTGACTTTC.

In its sample, this clonotype was seen many times. The chain uses TRBV12-3 or TRBV12-4 and TRBJ1-5, with 7 nucleotides matching TRBD1. The J segment lost 2 bases and the V segment lost 1 base, leaving 5 bases of the junction unmatched. This CDR3 region has 16 residues. The CDR3 DNA is TGTGCCAGCAGTTTAGGACAGGGCTTAGGCAATCAGCCCCAGCATTTT. Amino acid sequence: CASSLGQGLGNQPQHF.

The chain recombines TRBV6-1 with TRBJ2-1; 9 positions match TRBD1. The germline V gene encodes CDR1 MNHNS and CDR2 SASEGT. This CDR3 has 14 amino acids. V lost 7 bases to trimming and J lost 4 bases; unmatched junction nucleotides: 5. The CDR3 protein is CASNGQGRYNEQFF. The CDR3 DNA is TGTGCCAGCAACGGACAGGGGCGGTACAATGAGCAGTTCTTC.

This clonotype occurred a few times. The rearrangement joins TRBV13 to TRBJ2-1; D unclear. CDR3 length: 14 residues. V was pared by 2 bases and J by 2 bases, with 7 bases between. The germline V gene encodes CDR1 PRHDT and CDR2 FYEKMQ (reference sequence). CDR3 sequence: CASSLFPPYNEQFF. The CDR3, as DNA: TGTGCCAGCAGCTTATTCCCGCCCTACAATGAGCAGTTCTTC. The variable domain in full, with the rest retrieved from reference TRBV13 and TRBJ2-1, is AAGVIQSPRHLIKEKRETATLKCYPIPRHDTVYWYQQGPGQDPQFLISFYEKMQSDKGSIPDRFSAQQFSDYHSELNMSSLELGDSALYFCASSLFPPYNEQFFGPGTRLTVL.

This clonotype was seen a few times. The chain combines TRBV7-3 with TRBJ2-1; TRBD2 agrees at 9 bases. Losses at the gene ends were 8 bases for V and 6 bases for J; bases not matched to a gene: 5. The CDR3 has 13 residues. Germline V CDR1 and CDR2: SGHTA, FQGTGA. CDR3 protein: CASAGGPGNEQFF. The CDR3, as DNA: TGTGCCAGCGCGGGAGGGCCTGGCAATGAGCAGTTCTTC.

This clonotype has just a few counts. The chain combines TRBV16 with TRBJ2-1; 7 nucleotides match TRBD2. This CDR3 region has 16 residues. V lost 2 bases, J lost 7 bases, and 11 bases stayed unmatched. Germline loops: CDR1 KGHSY, CDR2 FQNENV. The DNA for the CDR3 is TGTGCCAGCAGCCAAATGGATTCGACTAGCAGGAATGAGCAGTTCTTC. Translating gives CASSQMDSTSRNEQFF.

This clonotype was found a few times. The V and J genes are TRBV5-1 and TRBJ2-7; 7 nucleotides line up with TRBD1. This CDR3 spans 14 amino acids. V dropped 4 bases and J dropped 2; count of bases not matched to a gene: 6. Germline V gene data show CDR1 as SGHRS and CDR2 as YFSETQ. The CDR3 here is CASSHGQETYEQYF. CDR3 nucleotides: TGCGCCAGCAGCCACGGACAGGAGACCTACGAGCAGTACTTC.

The gene calls are TRBV20-1 and TRBJ2-1, with D perhaps matching TRBD2 (6 bases). Germline CDR1 is DFQATT and CDR2 is SNEGSKA (reference sequence). CDR3 size: 16 residues. Trimming took 2 bases from V and 3 from J, leaving 17 bases between them. In DNA, the CDR3 is TGCAGTGCTAGATCCTCAACTAGCAGCTACTACAATGAGCAGTTCTTC. Protein sequence: CSARSSTSSYYNEQFF.

CDR3 region: CASSLGRDPNYGYTF. The CDR3 nucleotides are TGTGCCAGCAGCTTAGGCAGGGATCCCAACTATGGCTACACCTTC. The rearrangement links TRBV7-2 to TRBJ1-2; D is possibly TRBD1 (5 bases). The germline gives CDR1 SGHTA, CDR2 FQGNSA. The V end was cut by 1 base, the J end by 2 bases, with 11 bases between. The CDR3 spans 15 residues.

The CDR3 nucleotides read TGTGCTAGTGGTTTGAGGCAGGGGAGTGATCAGCCCCAGCATTTT. Amino acid sequence: CASGLRQGSDQPQHF. The J gene is TRBJ1-5, the V gene TRBV12-5, with D maybe TRBD1 (6 bases). The CDR3 totals 15 residues. Between the trimmed V and J ends, which lost 2 bases and 5 bases, there was a span of 13 bases. The germline CDR1 and CDR2 sequences are LGHNT and FRNRAP.

This clonotype was counted a few times. This sequence joins TRBV20-1 and TRBJ2-3; 9 bases match TRBD2. J was trimmed by 2 bases and V by 3 bases; bases with no gene match: 6. Germline lookup yields CDR1 DFQATT and CDR2 SNEGSKA (reference sequence). This CDR3 is built from 15 residues. CDR3 sequence: CSASGREGPTDTQYF. The CDR3 nucleotides are TGCAGTGCTAGCGGGCGGGAGGGCCCCACAGATACGCAGTATTTT.

J is TRBJ2-1 and V is TRBV7-8, with 11 positions matching TRBD2. J lost 3 bases, V lost 6 bases, and 10 bases had no gene match. CDR1 is SGHVS and CDR2 is FQNEAQ in the germline V gene. The CDR3 is 17 residues long. The CDR3 is CASSFRLAGSNYNEQFF. CDR3 sequence (DNA): TGTGCCAGCAGTTTTCGACTAGCGGGGTCTAACTACAATGAGCAGTTCTTC.

This clonotype was found a few times. This rearrangement joins TRBV12-3 or TRBV12-4 to TRBJ1-6; no clear D. The CDR3 sequence is 14 residues long. The V end was cut by 5 bases, the J end by 10 bases, with 15 bases between. The CDR3 loop reads CASSVSDAGSPLHF. The CDR3 DNA reads as TGTGCCAGCAGTGTCTCAGATGCCGGCTCACCCCTCCACTTT.

This chain connects TRBV20-1 to TRBJ2-3, with 7 bases aligning to TRBD2. Per germline, CDR1 DFQATT and CDR2 SNEGSKA (reference sequence). V shed 1 base, J shed 0 bases, and the junction held 4 bases outside the gene matches. The CDR3 loop spans 15 amino acids. The CDR3 loop reads CSARVPGGSTDTQYF. CDR3 coding DNA: TGCAGTGCTAGAGTGCCCGGGGGGAGCACAGATACGCAGTATTTT.

The chain joins TRBV6-1 to TRBJ2-1; D call uncertain. Trimming cost V 8 bases and J 5 bases, with 7 bases left between them. This CDR3 spans 11 amino acids. Germline-derived CDR1 and CDR2 are MNHNS and SASEGT. The CDR3 here is CASGDDNEQFF. CDR3 coding DNA: TGTGCCAGCGGGGATGACAATGAGCAGTTCTTC.

This clonotype was observed a few times. The rearrangement links TRBV5-8 to TRBJ2-7; D possibly corresponds to TRBD1 (6 bases). Trimming stripped 4 bases from V and 3 bases from J, with 14 bases between. The CDR3 has 14 amino acids. CDR1 SGHTS and CDR2 YDEGEE come from the germline V gene. The CDR3 region is CASSGKGQYYEQYV. Written as DNA, the CDR3 is TGTGCCAGCAGCGGGAAAGGACAGTACTACGAGCAGTACGTC.

This clonotype was found many times. The CDR3 here is CASSDRFNEKLFF. CDR3 DNA sequence: TGTGCCAGCTCGGACAGGTTTAATGAAAAACTGTTTTTT. The chain joins TRBV6-2 or TRBV6-3 to TRBJ1-4, with TRBD1 matching 7 bases. V shed 8 bases and J 4 bases; nucleotides not matched to a gene: 4. Germline V gene data show CDR1 as MNHEY and CDR2 as SVGEGT. This CDR3 comprises 13 residues.

This chain uses TRBV3-1 with TRBJ2-7; D possibly uses TRBD1 or TRBD2 (5 bases each). The germline gives CDR1 LGHDT, CDR2 YNNKEL (reference sequence). The CDR3 is made up of 15 amino acids. V was cut by 2 bases and J by 1 base, with 12 bases left in between. In nucleotides, the CDR3 is TGTGCCAGCAGCCAAAGTTTTGGGGGTTCCTACGAGCAGTACTTC. It translates to CASSQSFGGSYEQYF.

V usage is TRBV14 and J usage is TRBJ1-2, with a tentative D call TRBD1 (5 bases). Trimming stripped 4 bases from V and 7 bases from J, with 13 bases between. Germline lookup yields CDR1 SGHDN and CDR2 FVKESK. The CDR3 is 13 amino acids. CDR3 loop: CASSPTVRGGYTF. As DNA, the CDR3 is TGTGCCAGCAGCCCAACCGTGAGGGGTGGCTACACCTTC.

The rearrangement links TRBV24-1 to TRBJ2-4, with 9 bases matching TRBD1. The ends lost 9 bases at V and 7 bases at J; junction bases unmatched: 3. Germline V lookup: CDR1 KGHDR, CDR2 SFDVKD. The CDR3 runs 12 residues. The CDR3 DNA follows: TGTGCCACCCGGGACAGGGAGAACATTCAGTACTTC. Its protein product is CATRDRENIQYF.

The V and J genes are TRBV3-1 and TRBJ2-1; D remains ambiguous. From germline, CDR1 is LGHDT and CDR2 YNNKEL (reference sequence). The V end was cut by 1 base, the J end by 10 bases, with 11 bases between. The CDR3 runs to 13 residues. CDR3 region: CASSQGPSGEQFF. The CDR3 DNA reads as TGTGCCAGCAGCCAAGGCCCAAGTGGGGAGCAGTTCTTC.

Ten or more counts support this clonotype. The rearrangement links TRBV28 to TRBJ1-1; TRBD1 is a possible D gene (6 bases). V lost 3 bases and J lost 1, with 12 bases in between. Germline-derived CDR1 and CDR2 are MDHEN and SYDVKM. CDR3 length: 15 amino acids. Here the CDR3 reads CASSFSRGRNTEAFF. The CDR3 DNA reads as TGTGCCAGCAGTTTTTCCAGGGGCAGGAACACTGAAGCTTTCTTT.

This chain uses TRBV10-3 with TRBJ2-3; D is perhaps TRBD2 (6 bases). Germline assignment: CDR1 ENHRY and CDR2 SYGVKD. This CDR3 comprises 13 residues. The V end lost 8 bases, the J end lost 2 bases, and 11 bases lay between the germline ends. The CDR3 sequence is CAIGGADTDTQYF. CDR3 nucleotides: TGTGCCATCGGAGGGGCGGACACAGATACGCAGTATTTT.

This chain uses TRBV4-1 with TRBJ2-5, with TRBD2 matching 11 bases. This CDR3 is built from 17 residues. The J segment lost 1 base and the V segment lost 0 bases, leaving 4 bases of the junction unmatched. Germline CDR1 reads MGHRA; CDR2 reads YSYEKL. The DNA for the CDR3 is TGCGCCAGCAGCCAAGACATAGCGGGGGGGCTCCAAGAGACCCAGTACTTC. The encoded protein is CASSQDIAGGLQETQYF.

This clonotype was seen at least ten times. The chain couples TRBV5-1 to TRBJ2-1; maybe TRBD2 (5 bases). Per germline, CDR1 SGHRS and CDR2 YFSETQ. The V end lost 5 bases, the J end lost 5 bases, and 20 bases lay between the germline ends. The CDR3 has 16 residues. CDR3 sequence reads: CASRSPGVAVNNEQFF. CDR3 DNA: TGCGCCAGCAGATCCCCCGGGGTGGCGGTTAACAATGAGCAGTTCTTC.